This entry lists 17 T cell receptor beta chains sequenced from one sample in a study of graft-versus-host responses after intestinal transplantation. The repertoire was sequenced with immunoSEQ multiplex PCR; TCRdb's copy has only in-frame clones and lacks some. The data contain about 17,000 clones, about two fifths of them seen just once; the ten biggest clones take up around 3.5%. Roughly 200,000 CFSE-labeled responder cells were plated with roughly 200,000 irradiated, violet-dye-labeled stimulator cells. Material: alloreactive CD8+ T cells from a mixed lymphocyte reaction culture, obtained before intestinal transplant. The subset denotes: CFSE-low proliferating T cells sorted from approximately six-day pre-transplant mixed lymphocyte reaction (GvH or HvG direction). The receptors shown here come from a human patient who received an intestinal transplant.

The J gene is TRBJ2-1, the V gene TRBV7-6, with 13 bases aligning to TRBD2. J gave up 8 bases and V 5 bases, and 6 bases lay outside the gene matches. The CDR3 spans 15 residues. The germline gives CDR1 SGHVS, CDR2 FNYEAQ. The chain's CDR3 is CASSPTSGRSDEQFF. CDR3 coding DNA: TGTGCCAGCAGCCCGACTAGCGGGAGGTCGGATGAGCAGTTCTTC.

The table lists this clone with a few counts. The rearrangement links TRBV28 to TRBJ2-5; 8 bases are shared with TRBD1. CDR1 and CDR2 from the germline V gene are MDHEN and SYDVKM. V lost 1 base and J lost 1; bases outside the gene matches: 17. The CDR3 loop spans 20 amino acids. The DNA of the CDR3 is TGTGCCAGCAGTTTATCGTTTGAAGACAGGGGCTCAAGGGTCCAAGAGACCCAGTACTTC. Amino acids: CASSLSFEDRGSRVQETQYF.

This clone has more than one count but fewer than ten. This sequence joins TRBV10-1 and TRBJ2-2; the D is unclear. V lost 4 bases to trimming and J lost 5 bases, with 8 bases between them. Per the germline V gene, CDR1 is WNHNN and CDR2 is SYGVQD (reference sequence). The CDR3 runs to 13 residues. The CDR3 loop is CASSVTPTGELFF. CDR3 in DNA: TGCGCCAGCAGTGTTACCCCTACCGGGGAGCTGTTTTTT.

This clone came up once. The V call is TRBV28, the J call TRBJ2-2, with D perhaps TRBD1 (7 bases). With 10 bases removed from V and 4 bases from J, the gap between germline ends came to 16 bases. This CDR3 region has 14 residues. Germline V lookup: CDR1 MDHEN, CDR2 SYDVKM. CDR3 sequence: CAIPGGTPTGELFF. Written as DNA, the CDR3 is TGTGCCATCCCAGGGGGGACTCCCACCGGGGAGCTGTTTTTT.

On this clone: At one of its ends the junction is not consistent with the germline gene, which may arise from a read error. As DNA, the CDR3 is TGTGCCAGCAGCGTAGATGGCAGGGCGTTCTACGAGCGGCACTTC. It codes for CASSVDGRAFYERHF. The chain recombines TRBV9 with TRBJ2-7, with D perhaps TRBD1 or TRBD2 (5 bases each). This CDR3 comprises 15 residues. CDR1 and CDR2 (germline): SGDLS, YYNGEE.

About this clone: Relative to the germline gene, one junction end is altered; a read error may explain this. The gene calls are TRBV7-9 and TRBJ1-2, with D possibly being TRBD1 (5 bases). The V gene's germline CDR1 is SEHNR and CDR2 FQNEAQ (reference sequence). The CDR3 consists of 12 residues. CDR3 protein: CASSSEGTLRHF. In nucleotides, the CDR3 is TGTGCCAGCAGCTCGGAAGGGACGCTTCGACACTTC.

This clone was counted between two and nine times. V is TRBV11-2 and J is TRBJ2-7; D might be TRBD1 (5 bases). Per germline, CDR1 SGHAT and CDR2 FQNNGV. There are 14 residues in the CDR3. With 0 bases removed from V and 3 bases from J, the gap between germline ends came to 9 bases. CDR3 bases: TGTGCCAGCAGCTTAGAGGACAACTACTACGAGCAGTACTTC. This sequence encodes CASSLEDNYYEQYF.

The chain employs TRBV11-3 and TRBJ2-3, with TRBD1 as a possible D gene (6 bases). This CDR3 is 16 amino acids long. Germline V gene data show CDR1 as SGHNT and CDR2 as YENEEA. With 1 base removed from V and 4 bases from J, the gap between germline ends came to 15 bases. As DNA, the CDR3 is TGTGCCAGCAGCTTAGGCTTCGGCAGGGGCCCAGATACGCAGTATTTT. Translation: CASSLGFGRGPDTQYF. The variable domain in full, with the rest retrieved from reference TRBV11-3 and TRBJ2-3, is EAGVVQSPRYKIIEKKQPVAFWCNPISGHNTLYWYLQNLGQGPELLIRYENEEAVDDSQLPKDRFSAERLKGVDSTLKIQPAELGDSAVYLCASSLGFGRGPDTQYFGPGTRLTVL.

The gene calls are TRBV4-3 and TRBJ2-7; 7 bases fit TRBD2. CDR1 is LGHNA, CDR2 YSLEER, per germline. This CDR3 spans 16 amino acids. Germline trimming cut 0 bases from V and 0 bases from J; bases unmatched to any gene: 5. The CDR3 protein is CASSQDLSGGSYEQYF. The CDR3 nucleotides are TGCGCCAGCAGCCAAGATCTATCGGGGGGCTCCTACGAGCAGTACTTC.

The CDR3 reads CASAGLAGPIDTQYF. CDR3 in DNA: TGTGCCAGCGCTGGGCTAGCGGGCCCCATCGATACGCAGTATTTT. V usage is TRBV27 and J usage is TRBJ2-3; 8 bases align to TRBD2. There are 15 residues in the CDR3. V dropped 8 bases and J dropped 6; count of bases not matched to a gene: 13. Germline values: CDR1 MNHEY, CDR2 SMNVEV (reference sequence).

This clone counts as medium-sized. This sequence joins TRBV19 and TRBJ2-7; D remains unclear. This CDR3 has 13 amino acids. Trimming removed 6 bases at V and 2 bases at J, with 11 bases between. CDR1 and CDR2 (germline): LNHDA, SQIVND (reference sequence). The DNA for the CDR3 is TGTGCCAGTAGCTTCACAGCCGCCTACGAGCAGTACTTC. Its translation: CASSFTAAYEQYF.

This clone has only a few counts. J is TRBJ2-7 and V is TRBV7-9, with 9 bases that match TRBD1. Germline assignment: CDR1 SEHNR and CDR2 FQNEAQ (reference sequence). V was pared by 5 bases and J by 2 bases, with 7 bases of the junction left unmatched. This CDR3 region has 15 residues. CDR3 bases: TGTGCCAGCAGCCCGACCGGGACAGGGCCCTACGAGCAGTACTTC. Encoded protein: CASSPTGTGPYEQYF.

The rearrangement links TRBV13 to TRBJ2-7, with 14 bases matching TRBD2. Per germline, CDR1 PRHDT and CDR2 FYEKMQ (reference sequence). The CDR3 covers 17 residues. After removal of 4 bases from V and 0 bases from J, the junction contained 5 bases not matched to a gene. The chain's CDR3 is CASSSPGTSGSSYEQYF. The DNA of the CDR3 is TGTGCCAGCAGCTCCCCCGGGACTAGCGGGAGCTCCTACGAGCAGTACTTC.

This chain joins TRBV5-1 and TRBJ2-7, with D perhaps TRBD1 (6 bases). Looked up from germline, CDR1 is SGHRS and CDR2 is YFSETQ. The CDR3 has 17 amino acids. Trimming pared 0 bases from V and 3 bases from J, leaving 19 bases between. The CDR3 sequence: CASSLVALGAYHYEQYF. DNA for the CDR3: TGCGCCAGCAGCTTGGTGGCCTTGGGGGCTTATCACTACGAGCAGTACTTC.

CDR3 nucleotides: TGTGCCAGCAGCGTCAGCGGGAGACCCCCCAATGAGCAGTTCTTC. Translation: CASSVSGRPPNEQFF. The chain joins TRBV9 to TRBJ2-1; 8 bases are shared with TRBD2. The CDR3 runs 15 residues. Germline lookup yields CDR1 SGDLS and CDR2 YYNGEE. With 2 bases clipped from V and 6 bases from J, the junction kept 7 bases outside the gene matches. The variable domain in full, completed from reference TRBV9 and TRBJ2-1, reads DSGVTQTPKHLITATGQRVTLRCSPRSGDLSVYWYQQSLDQGLQFLIQYYNGEERAKGNILERFSAQQFPDLHSELNLSSLELGDSALYFCASSVSGRPPNEQFFGPGTRLTVL.

The chain is built from TRBV7-9 and TRBJ2-7, with 13 bases that match TRBD2. The J call may be incorrect, as the DNA end agrees better with TRBJ2-1. CDR3 size: 19 residues. Germline CDR1 is SEHNR and CDR2 is FQNEAQ (reference sequence). This chain's CDR3 is CASSSTSGRSASSYNEQFF. The CDR3 region has the DNA TGTGCCAGCAGCTCGACTAGCGGGAGGTCAGCGAGCTCCTACAATGAGCAGTTCTTC.

V is TRBV5-1 and J is TRBJ2-5; no clear D gene. The J call may be wrong; the DNA end is better matched by TRBJ2-7. The CDR3 contains 12 residues. Per the germline V gene, CDR1 is SGHRS and CDR2 is YFSETQ. CDR3 sequence: CASSSVVSEQYF. The CDR3 DNA reads TGCGCCAGCAGCTCGGTAGTAAGCGAGCAGTACTTC.